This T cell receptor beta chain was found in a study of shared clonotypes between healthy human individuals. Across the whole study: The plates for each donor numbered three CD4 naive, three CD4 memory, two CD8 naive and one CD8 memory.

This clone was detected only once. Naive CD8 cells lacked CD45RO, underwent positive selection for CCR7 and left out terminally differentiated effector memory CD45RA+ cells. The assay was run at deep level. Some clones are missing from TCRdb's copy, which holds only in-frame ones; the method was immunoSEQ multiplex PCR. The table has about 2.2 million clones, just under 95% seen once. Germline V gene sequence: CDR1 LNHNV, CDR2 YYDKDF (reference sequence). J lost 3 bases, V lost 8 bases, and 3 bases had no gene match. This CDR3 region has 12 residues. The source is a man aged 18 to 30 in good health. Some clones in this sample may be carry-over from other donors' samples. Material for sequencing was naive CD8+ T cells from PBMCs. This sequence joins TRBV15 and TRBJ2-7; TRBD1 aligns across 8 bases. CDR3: CATGTGGYEQYF. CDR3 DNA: TGTGCCACCGGAACAGGGGGCTACGAGCAGTACTTC.